These T cell receptor beta chains were read from a single sample in a study of shared clonotypes between healthy human individuals. Sequenced by immunoSEQ multiplex PCR; TCRdb stores in-frame clones only, minus some. The sample comprises 170,000 or so clones, around 63% of which are singletons, and 10% rests with the top ten. The specimen was memory CD4+ T cells sorted from blood. All receptors come from a man between 25 and 39 years old in good health. CDR3s include the opening cysteine and the closing phenylalanine or tryptophan. The D gene is left open where the match is weak. A clone size is listed for some rows: how often the clone was seen (once, few, many), or a class if it is expanded.

d_call: NA
j_call: TRBJ1-3
clone_size: NA
v_call: TRBV9
cdr3_nt: TGTGCCAGCAGCGTAGCTATCCCCGGTCGTTACGATCACGGGGACACCATATATTTT
cdr3_aa: CASSVAIPGRYDHGDTIYF

d_call: NA
j_call: TRBJ2-1
clone_size: NA
v_call: TRBV27
cdr3_nt: TGTGCCAGCAGTTTGACCGGACCCCGGGGCCTAAATGAGCAGTTCTTC
cdr3_aa: CASSLTGPRGLNEQFF

d_call: TRBD1
j_call: TRBJ1-2
clone_size: NA
v_call: TRBV7-4
cdr3_nt: TGTGCCAGCAGCTTAGCCGCGGGACAGAGTGATGGCTACACCTTC
cdr3_aa: CASSLAAGQSDGYTF

d_call: NA
j_call: TRBJ2-1
clone_size: many
v_call: TRBV30
cdr3_nt: TGTGCCTGGAGTATATCCCTATACAATGAGCAGTTCTTC
cdr3_aa: CAWSISLYNEQFF

d_call: TRBD1
j_call: TRBJ1-2
clone_size: NA
v_call: TRBV4-2
cdr3_nt: TGTGCCAGCAGCCAAGATGAGAGACAGGGGGCGCACTATGGCTACACCTTC
cdr3_aa: CASSQDERQGAHYGYTF

d_call: NA
j_call: TRBJ1-2
clone_size: once
v_call: TRBV10-1
cdr3_nt: TGCGCCAGCAAAAACGACAGCCTCATTATAAAGGATGGCTACACCTTC
cdr3_aa: CASKNDSLIIKDGYTF

d_call: NA
j_call: TRBJ1-4
clone_size: few
v_call: TRBV9
cdr3_nt: TGTGCCAGCAGCGACTCGGGTGAAAAACTGTTTTTT
cdr3_aa: CASSDSGEKLFF

d_call: TRBD2
j_call: TRBJ2-1
clone_size: NA
v_call: TRBV15
cdr3_nt: TGTGCCACCAGCAGACTTAGGGACTACTACAATGAGCAGTTCTTC
cdr3_aa: CATSRLRDYYNEQFF

d_call: TRBD2
j_call: TRBJ2-7
clone_size: NA
v_call: TRBV5-6
cdr3_nt: TGTGCCAGCAGCTGGGGAAGAGGAACTAGCGGCCCCCGCGCTTACGAGCAGTACTTC
cdr3_aa: CASSWGRGTSGPRAYEQYF

d_call: NA
j_call: TRBJ2-1
clone_size: once
v_call: TRBV28
cdr3_nt: TGTGCCAGCAGTTTATACGACCAAACCAATGAGCAGTTCTTC
cdr3_aa: CASSLYDQTNEQFF

d_call: NA
j_call: TRBJ2-2
clone_size: NA
v_call: TRBV18
cdr3_nt: TGTGCCAGCTCACCATTCCGGGAGATCAGCACCGGGGAGCTGTTTTTT
cdr3_aa: CASSPFREISTGELFF

d_call: NA
j_call: TRBJ2-3
clone_size: NA
v_call: TRBV9
cdr3_nt: TGTGCCAGCAGCGGCCCCCTCACCACAGATACGCAGTATTTT
cdr3_aa: CASSGPLTTDTQYF

d_call: TRBD2
j_call: TRBJ2-1
clone_size: NA
v_call: TRBV30
cdr3_nt: TGTGCCTGGAGTGCACGGACTAGCGGGAACAATGAGCAGTTCTTC
cdr3_aa: CAWSARTSGNNEQFF

d_call: NA
j_call: TRBJ2-3
clone_size: NA
v_call: TRBV19
cdr3_nt: TGTGCCAGTAGTCCGTCTCCGAGGGATACGCAGTATTTT
cdr3_aa: CASSPSPRDTQYF

d_call: NA
j_call: TRBJ2-7
clone_size: few
v_call: TRBV28
cdr3_nt: TGTGCCAGCAGCCGTGTGGGGGGCAGGTACGAGCAGTACTTC
cdr3_aa: CASSRVGGRYEQYF

d_call: NA
j_call: TRBJ2-7
clone_size: NA
v_call: TRBV18
cdr3_nt: TGTGCCAGCTCACCGACGAGCTCCTACGAGCAGTACTTC
cdr3_aa: CASSPTSSYEQYF

d_call: TRBD2
j_call: TRBJ2-5
clone_size: NA
v_call: TRBV5-1
cdr3_nt: TGCGCCAGCAGCTTAAGTAGCGGGAGCGCGGCGACCCAGTACTTC
cdr3_aa: CASSLSSGSAATQYF

d_call: NA
j_call: TRBJ2-6
clone_size: NA
v_call: TRBV7-2
cdr3_nt: TGTGCCAGCAGCTCAAGACAGGCCCCCTCTGGGGCCAACGTCCTGACTTTC
cdr3_aa: CASSSRQAPSGANVLTF

d_call: NA
j_call: TRBJ2-2
clone_size: NA
v_call: TRBV2
cdr3_nt: TGTGCCAGCAGTGTAGGGACCAGAACCGGGGAGCTGTTTTTT
cdr3_aa: CASSVGTRTGELFF

d_call: NA
j_call: TRBJ2-7
clone_size: NA
v_call: TRBV5-4
cdr3_nt: TGTGCCAGCAGCCCCGACATGTCCTACGAGCAGTACTTC
cdr3_aa: CASSPDMSYEQYF

d_call: TRBD1
j_call: TRBJ2-7
clone_size: NA
v_call: TRBV5-1
cdr3_nt: TGCGCCAGCAGCGGGACAGGGGTCTACGAGCAGTACTTC
cdr3_aa: CASSGTGVYEQYF

d_call: NA
j_call: TRBJ1-1
clone_size: NA
v_call: TRBV2
cdr3_nt: TGTGCCAGCAGCCCTGGGCCTCCGATCCCTGAAGCTTTCTTT
cdr3_aa: CASSPGPPIPEAFF

d_call: NA
j_call: TRBJ2-5
clone_size: NA
v_call: TRBV4-3
cdr3_nt: TGCGCCAGCAGCCAACAACTCCAGGAGACCCAGTACTTC
cdr3_aa: CASSQQLQETQYF

d_call: NA
j_call: TRBJ1-2
clone_size: NA
v_call: TRBV6-6
cdr3_nt: TGTGCCAGCAGCCTCTTGACAGTAAGATCGTATGGCTACACCTTC
cdr3_aa: CASSLLTVRSYGYTF

d_call: NA
j_call: TRBJ1-2
clone_size: NA
v_call: TRBV5-4
cdr3_nt: TGTGCCAGCAGCGATGACGTCTATGGCTACACCTTC
cdr3_aa: CASSDDVYGYTF

d_call: TRBD2
j_call: TRBJ2-1
clone_size: NA
v_call: TRBV5-4
cdr3_nt: TGTGCCAGCAGCTTGCCAGGCGGGAGTAAGAATGAGCAGTTCTTC
cdr3_aa: CASSLPGGSKNEQFF

d_call: NA
j_call: TRBJ2-7
clone_size: NA
v_call: TRBV25-1
cdr3_nt: TGTGCCAGCAGTGAACCGCGGTATGACGGGAAGGCCTACGAGCAGTACTTC
cdr3_aa: CASSEPRYDGKAYEQYF

d_call: TRBD1
j_call: TRBJ1-1
clone_size: NA
v_call: TRBV29-1
cdr3_nt: TGCAGCGTTGAAAGGGACAGGGGCACTGAAGCTTTCTTT
cdr3_aa: CSVERDRGTEAFF

d_call: NA
j_call: TRBJ2-7
clone_size: NA
v_call: TRBV7-3
cdr3_nt: TGTGCCAGCAGCTTGTTCGGGATGGATGAGCAGTACTTC
cdr3_aa: CASSLFGMDEQYF

d_call: NA
j_call: TRBJ2-1
clone_size: NA
v_call: TRBV6-4
cdr3_nt: TGTGCCAGCAGTGCGGAGCTTTACAATGAGCAGTTCTTC
cdr3_aa: CASSAELYNEQFF

d_call: TRBD1
j_call: TRBJ2-7
clone_size: NA
v_call: TRBV5-4
cdr3_nt: TGTGCCAGCAGCCAAAGTGAGGACAGGGGCTACGAGCAGTACTTC
cdr3_aa: CASSQSEDRGYEQYF

d_call: NA
j_call: TRBJ2-4
clone_size: few
v_call: TRBV9
cdr3_nt: TGTGCCAGCAGCGTACTGGCCCTGGATAACATTCAGTACTTC
cdr3_aa: CASSVLALDNIQYF

d_call: TRBD1
j_call: TRBJ1-1
clone_size: NA
v_call: TRBV5-1
cdr3_nt: TGCGCCAGCAGTGAGCAGGGGGGGAGCACTGAAGCTTTCTTT
cdr3_aa: CASSEQGGSTEAFF

d_call: NA
j_call: TRBJ2-7
clone_size: NA
v_call: TRBV5-1
cdr3_nt: TGCGCCAGCAGCTTGACTATACAGGGAGGCTCGGGCTCGGACTACTACGAGCAGTACTTC
cdr3_aa: CASSLTIQGGSGSDYYEQYF

d_call: NA
j_call: TRBJ1-1
clone_size: NA
v_call: TRBV19
cdr3_nt: TGTGCCAGTAGTATAGGCATTTCCGGGGCTGAAGCTTTCTTT
cdr3_aa: CASSIGISGAEAFF

d_call: TRBD2
j_call: TRBJ2-2
clone_size: NA
v_call: TRBV2
cdr3_nt: TGTGCCAGCAGTGAAGCGCCTAGCGGGAGTGGGGGGGAGCTGTTTTTT
cdr3_aa: CASSEAPSGSGGELFF

d_call: NA
j_call: TRBJ2-4
clone_size: NA
v_call: TRBV28
cdr3_nt: TGTGCCAGCAGTGGCGTAAATTGGTTAAACATTCAGTACTTC
cdr3_aa: CASSGVNWLNIQYF

d_call: TRBD2
j_call: TRBJ2-7
clone_size: NA
v_call: TRBV28
cdr3_nt: TGTGCCAGCAAAACCCCACGGGAGGGGATCTACGAGCAGTACTTC
cdr3_aa: CASKTPREGIYEQYF

d_call: NA
j_call: TRBJ1-1
clone_size: NA
v_call: TRBV7-9
cdr3_nt: TGTGCCAGCAGCCCCCGACAGAACATTGGCACTGAAGCTTTCTTT
cdr3_aa: CASSPRQNIGTEAFF

d_call: TRBD2
j_call: TRBJ2-1
clone_size: NA
v_call: TRBV10-2
cdr3_nt: TGCGCCAGTAAATTAGCGGGAGGGCCCTACAATGAGCAGTTCTTC
cdr3_aa: CASKLAGGPYNEQFF

d_call: NA
j_call: TRBJ2-5
clone_size: NA
v_call: TRBV7-9
cdr3_nt: TGTGCCAGCAGCTCCGTGAAGACCCAGTACTTC
cdr3_aa: CASSSVKTQYF

d_call: NA
j_call: TRBJ2-5
clone_size: NA
v_call: TRBV5-4
cdr3_nt: TGTGCCAGCAGCTTGGGGTCCAGGGAAGAGACCCAGTACTTC
cdr3_aa: CASSLGSREETQYF